The 16 T cell receptor beta chains below come from one sample, sequenced in a study of T cells in Graves' hyperthyroidism and ophthalmopathy (dated by TCRdb to between 2019 and 2020). The library was obtained by multiplex PCR. The instrument was an Illumina HiSeq 2000. Amplification of TCR beta CDR3 regions was carried out from RNA transcripts. A first-round RT-PCR of the TCR CDR3 used the HTBI primer set with the Qiagen OneStep RT-PCR kit. TCRdb applied fastp at Q25 and MiXCR to the public reads, then kept only in-frame beta chains. Here each entry gathers all rows of one CDR3 protein and keeps the most common genes and DNA. The sample table records 90,000 to 120,000 distinct CDR3 sequences; approximately 15% of these occur just once. The ten largest clones represent roughly 40% of the sample. Sequences were obtained from blood. These receptors were obtained from a woman in her forties or fifties with Graves' hyperthyroidism.

This clonotype has a count of ten or more. This chain joins TRBV18 and TRBJ2-3; D not certain. Deletions cut 1 base from V and 5 bases from J, with 7 bases between. The CDR3 runs 13 residues. Germline CDR1 KGHSH, CDR2 LQKENI. The CDR3 sequence: CASSPHQQDTQYF. The CDR3 DNA follows: TGTGCCAGCTCACCACATCAGCAAGATACGCAGTATTTT.

This clonotype was picked up many times. The chain is built from TRBV28 and TRBJ1-2; 8 bases map to TRBD1. Germline values: CDR1 MDHEN, CDR2 SYDVKM. The CDR3 extends over 15 amino acids. V shed 8 bases, J shed 2 bases, and the junction held 10 bases outside the gene matches. CDR3 in amino acids: CASYKLRTGNYGYTF. The CDR3 DNA reads TGTGCCAGCTATAAACTTAGGACAGGGAACTATGGCTACACCTTC.

This clonotype was seen many times. The chain joins TRBV11-1 to TRBJ2-5, with TRBD1 matching 11 bases. V shed 1 base, J shed 4 bases, and the junction held 5 bases outside the gene matches. CDR1 and CDR2 from the germline V gene are SGHAT and FQDESV (reference sequence). CDR3 size: 16 residues. The CDR3 bases are TGTGCCAGCAGCTTAGTCCGGACAGGGGGCGGAGAGACCCAGTACTTC. It codes for CASSLVRTGGGETQYF.

This clonotype came up many times. The chain joins TRBV14 to TRBJ2-6, with 10 positions matching TRBD1. In germline, CDR1 is SGHDN, CDR2 FVKESK. The J segment lost 6 bases and the V segment lost 3 bases, leaving 8 bases of the junction unmatched. The CDR3 consists of 17 residues. Written as DNA, the CDR3 is TGTGCCAGCAGCCAGACAGGGGGCTGGACTGTGGCCAACGTCCTGACTTTC. Translation gives CASSQTGGWTVANVLTF. Full variable domain (outside the CDR3, taken from reference TRBV14 and TRBJ2-6): EAGVTQFPSHSVIEKGQTVTLRCDPISGHDNLYWYRRVMGKEIKFLLHFVKESKQDESGMPNNRFLAERTGGTYSTLKVQPAELEDSGVYFCASSQTGGWTVANVLTFGAGSRLTVL.

This clonotype has at least ten counts. The genes are TRBV6-2 or TRBV6-3 and TRBJ2-3; D gene ambiguous. V was shortened by 3 bases and J by 2 bases, with 12 bases between the two germline ends. The CDR3 runs to 15 residues. The germline gives CDR1 MNHEY, CDR2 SVGEGT. The DNA of the CDR3 is TGTGCCAGCAGTTATACGGCGGAAATCACAGATACGCAGTATTTT. Translation: CASSYTAEITDTQYF.

About this clonotype: A read error may account for a junction end that differs from germline. The chain links TRBV2 to TRBJ2-5; 12 nucleotides agree with TRBD2. CDR1 is SNHLY, CDR2 FYNNEI, per germline. The CDR3 contains 16 residues. The CDR3 coding sequence is TGTGCCAGCCGACTAGCGGGAGTAGCTAACCATGAGACCCAGTACTTC. Its protein product is CASRLAGVANHETQYF.

The J gene is TRBJ2-5, the V gene TRBV6-1; 16 bases line up with TRBD2. This CDR3 region has 18 residues. The J segment lost 4 bases and the V segment lost 5 bases, leaving 10 bases of the junction unmatched. Germline V gene lookup returns CDR1 MNHNS and CDR2 SASEGT. CDR3 protein: CASSPGTSGRAFIETQYF. In DNA form, the CDR3 reads TGTGCCAGCAGTCCCGGGACTAGCGGGAGGGCCTTCATAGAGACCCAGTACTTC.

There are many counts of this clonotype. The chain recombines TRBV28 with TRBJ1-5; maybe TRBD1 (5 bases). Trimming stripped 5 bases from V and 7 bases from J, with 15 bases between. The CDR3 runs 14 residues. Germline CDR1 and CDR2: MDHEN and SYDVKM. CDR3 region: CASSLTGGTQPQHF. Written as DNA, the CDR3 is TGTGCCAGCAGTCTCACCGGGGGGACCCAGCCCCAGCATTTT.

This clonotype came up many times. The gene calls are TRBV28 and TRBJ2-1; 12 bases are shared with TRBD2. V gave up 6 bases and J gave up 6 bases; unmatched junction bases: 12. The CDR3 is made up of 17 amino acids. From germline, CDR1 is MDHEN and CDR2 SYDVKM. CDR3 residues: CASSSLYLAGGRNEQFF. The CDR3, as DNA: TGTGCCAGCAGCTCCCTATACCTAGCGGGAGGGCGCAATGAGCAGTTCTTC.

This clonotype came up a few times. A junction boundary mismatches the germline segment, possibly from a read error. The chain has TRBV3-1 and TRBJ2-7, with 8 bases aligning to TRBD1. CDR1 is LGHDT, CDR2 YNNKEL, per germline (reference sequence). The CDR3 contains 13 residues. CDR3: CASNQEWDREQYF. CDR3 nucleotide sequence: TGTGCCAGCAACCAAGAGTGGGACAGGGAGCAGTACTTC.

This chain uses TRBV11-2 with TRBJ1-6; a weak D match, TRBD1 (6 bases). Germline CDR1 and CDR2: SGHAT and FQNNGV. This CDR3 region has 16 residues. The V and J ends lost 1 base and 4 bases respectively, with 11 bases between them. Here the CDR3 DNA reads TGTGCCAGCAGCTTAGGAAGGACAGCATATAATTCACCCCTCCACTTT. This gives the protein CASSLGRTAYNSPLHF.

This clonotype came up many times. V gene TRBV6-2 or TRBV6-3 combines with J gene TRBJ1-1; TRBD1 is a possible D gene (5 bases). The CDR3 is 17 residues long. Per the germline V gene, CDR1 is MNHEY and CDR2 is SVGEGT. V was trimmed by 2 bases and J by 1 base, leaving 17 bases between them. CDR3 residues: CASSYGAGQSGNTEAFF. The CDR3 DNA follows: TGTGCCAGCAGTTACGGGGCAGGGCAGTCGGGGAACACTGAAGCTTTCTTT.

This clonotype was counted at least ten times. This rearrangement joins TRBV12-3 or TRBV12-4 to TRBJ2-3; D is perhaps TRBD2 (6 bases). V was cut by 5 bases and J by 2 bases, with 11 bases left in between. This CDR3 is 14 amino acids long. The CDR3 protein is CASSKRATTDTQYF. The CDR3 region has the DNA TGTGCCAGCAGTAAGCGGGCCACCACAGATACGCAGTATTTT.

This clonotype was picked up many times. The chain joins TRBV20-1 to TRBJ2-5; 11 bases fit TRBD2. Germline V gives CDR1 DFQATT, CDR2 SNEGSKA (reference sequence). V shed 6 bases, J shed 4 bases, and the junction held 22 bases outside the gene matches. The CDR3 is 19 amino acids. The CDR3 bases are TGCAGTGCCGCCCCTTTGACTAGCGGGATCTCTTCGAGGGGAGAGACCCAGTACTTC. It is translated as CSAAPLTSGISSRGETQYF.

Regarding this clonotype: A much larger clone lies a single base off, so this may be a read error. The gene calls are TRBV5-1 and TRBJ1-2, with D possibly TRBD1 on 5 matching bases. Germline loops: CDR1 SGHRS, CDR2 YFSETQ. The CDR3 totals 16 residues. V was pared by 2 bases and J by 1 base, with 15 bases between. Here the CDR3 reads CASSFYRDGHNYGYTF. The DNA of the CDR3 is TGCGCCAGCAGCTTTTACCGGGACGGCCATAACTATGGCTACACCTTC.

This clonotype was counted a few times. One end of the junction does not line up with germline, which may come from a read error. This rearrangement joins TRBV7-9 to TRBJ1-4, with TRBD1 as a possible D gene (6 bases). CDR1 and CDR2 from the germline V gene are SEHNR and FQNEAQ (reference sequence). This CDR3 has 12 amino acids. The CDR3 region is CAGSSRGGQLFF. DNA of the CDR3: TGTGCCGGCAGCTCGCGAGGGGGACAACTGTTTTTT.